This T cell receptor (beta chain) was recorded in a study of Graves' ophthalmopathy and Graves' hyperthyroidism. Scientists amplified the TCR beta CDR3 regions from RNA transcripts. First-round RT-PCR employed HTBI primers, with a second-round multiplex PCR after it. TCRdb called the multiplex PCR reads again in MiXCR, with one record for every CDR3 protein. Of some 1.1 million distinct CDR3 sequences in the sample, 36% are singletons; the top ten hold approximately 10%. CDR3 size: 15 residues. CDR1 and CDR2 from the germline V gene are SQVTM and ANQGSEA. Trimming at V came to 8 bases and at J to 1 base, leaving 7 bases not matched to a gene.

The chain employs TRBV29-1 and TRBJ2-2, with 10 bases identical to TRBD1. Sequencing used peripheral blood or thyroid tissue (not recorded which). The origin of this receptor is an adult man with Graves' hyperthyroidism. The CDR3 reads CSFRTGGMNTGELFF. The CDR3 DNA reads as TGCAGCTTTAGGACAGGGGGGATGAACACCGGGGAGCTGTTTTTT.